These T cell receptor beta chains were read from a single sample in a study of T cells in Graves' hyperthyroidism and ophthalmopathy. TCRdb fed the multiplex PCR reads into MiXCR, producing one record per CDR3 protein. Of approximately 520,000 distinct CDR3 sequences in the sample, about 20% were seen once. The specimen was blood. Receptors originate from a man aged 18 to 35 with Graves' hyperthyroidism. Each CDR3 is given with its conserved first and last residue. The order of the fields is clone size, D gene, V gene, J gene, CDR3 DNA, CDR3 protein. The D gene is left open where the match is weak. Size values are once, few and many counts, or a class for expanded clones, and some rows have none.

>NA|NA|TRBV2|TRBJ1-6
TGTGCCGGCAAGGGGGATGGTAATTCACCCCTCCACTTT
CAGKGDGNSPLHF
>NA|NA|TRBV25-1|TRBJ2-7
TGTGCCAGCAGTGATCGTTTCAGACCTAGATTATTTGACTACGAGCAGTACTTC
CASSDRFRPRLFDYEQYF
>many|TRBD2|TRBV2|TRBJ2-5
TGTGCCAGCAGTGAGTTTGAGCGGGGGAGAGAGACCCAGTACTTC
CASSEFERGRETQYF
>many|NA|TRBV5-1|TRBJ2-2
TGCGCCAGCAGCTTGGAAGCTCCCGGGGAGCTGTTTTTT
CASSLEAPGELFF
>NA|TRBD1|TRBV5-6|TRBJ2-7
TGTGCCAGCAGCCCCACTCGATGGACAGGCTCCTACGAGCAGTACTTC
CASSPTRWTGSYEQYF
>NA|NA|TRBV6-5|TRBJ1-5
TGTGCCAGCAGTTACGGCAGAACCCTCACGCCCCAGCATTTT
CASSYGRTLTPQHF
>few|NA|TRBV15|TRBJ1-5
TGTGCCACCAGCATTACCGGGGGAGCCCAGCATTTT
CATSITGGAQHF
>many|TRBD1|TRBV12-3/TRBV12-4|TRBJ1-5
TGTGCCAGCAGTGCTCTCCGACAGGGTCAGCCCCAGCATTTT
CASSALRQGQPQHF
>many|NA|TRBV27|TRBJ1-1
TGTGCCAGCAGCATAACCCCGGGGGGTAACACTGAAGCTTTCTTT
CASSITPGGNTEAFF
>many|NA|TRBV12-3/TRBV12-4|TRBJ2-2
TGTGCCAGCAGTTTTGGAAATTGGACTAACACCGGGGAGCTGTTTTTT
CASSFGNWTNTGELFF
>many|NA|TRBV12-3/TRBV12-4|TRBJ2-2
TGTGCCAGCAGGGTGACAGCGAACACCGGGGAGCTGTTTTTT
CASRVTANTGELFF
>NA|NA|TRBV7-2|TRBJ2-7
TGTGCCAGCAGCTTAGATAACACCTACGAGCAGTACTTC
CASSLDNTYEQYF
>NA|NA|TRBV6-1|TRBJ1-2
TGTGCCAGCAGTGATAACGGACAGATCGGCTACACCTTC
CASSDNGQIGYTF
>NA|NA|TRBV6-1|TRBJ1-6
TGTGCCAGCGCGAGGACGCTTTACTCACCCCTCCACTTT
CASARTLYSPLHF
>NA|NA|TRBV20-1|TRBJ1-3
TGCAGTGCCAGTTTGGAGAGCTCTGGAAACACCATATATTTT
CSASLESSGNTIYF
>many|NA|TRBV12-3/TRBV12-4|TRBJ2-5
TGTGCCAGCAGTTGGGGCCGGAAAGAGACCCAGTACTTC
CASSWGRKETQYF
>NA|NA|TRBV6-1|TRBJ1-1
TGTGCCAGCGCCAGGGAGAGTGTTACTGAAGCTTGCTTT
CASARESVTEACF
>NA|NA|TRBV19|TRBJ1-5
TGTGCCAGTAGTATAGGAACAGGACCTAGCAATCAGCCCCAGCATTTT
CASSIGTGPSNQPQHF